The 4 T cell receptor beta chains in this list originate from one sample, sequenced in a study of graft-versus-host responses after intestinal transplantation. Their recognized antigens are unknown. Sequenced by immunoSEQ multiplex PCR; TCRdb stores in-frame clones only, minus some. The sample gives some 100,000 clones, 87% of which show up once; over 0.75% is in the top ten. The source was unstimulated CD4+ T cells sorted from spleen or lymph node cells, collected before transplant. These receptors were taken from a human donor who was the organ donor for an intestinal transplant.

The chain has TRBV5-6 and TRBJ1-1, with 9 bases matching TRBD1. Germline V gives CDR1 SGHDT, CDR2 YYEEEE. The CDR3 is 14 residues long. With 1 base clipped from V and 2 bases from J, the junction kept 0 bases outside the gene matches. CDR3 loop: CASSLTGGNTEAFF. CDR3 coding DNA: TGTGCCAGCAGCTTGACAGGGGGCAACACTGAAGCTTTCTTT.

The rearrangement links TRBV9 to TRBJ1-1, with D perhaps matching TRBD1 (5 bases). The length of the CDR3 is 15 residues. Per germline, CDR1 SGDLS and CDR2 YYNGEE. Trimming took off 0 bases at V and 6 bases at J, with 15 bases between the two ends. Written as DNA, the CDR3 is TGTGCCAGCAGCGTAGGGCAGGGTCCCTTCGCTGAAGCTTTCTTT. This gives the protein CASSVGQGPFAEAFF.

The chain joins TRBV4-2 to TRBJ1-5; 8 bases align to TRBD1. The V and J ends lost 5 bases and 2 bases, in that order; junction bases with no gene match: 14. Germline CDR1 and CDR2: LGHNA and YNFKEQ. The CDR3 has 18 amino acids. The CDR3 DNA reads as TGTGCCAGCAGCGCGACAGGGGTGACTGCATATGGCAATCAGCCCCAGCATTTT. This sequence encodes CASSATGVTAYGNQPQHF.

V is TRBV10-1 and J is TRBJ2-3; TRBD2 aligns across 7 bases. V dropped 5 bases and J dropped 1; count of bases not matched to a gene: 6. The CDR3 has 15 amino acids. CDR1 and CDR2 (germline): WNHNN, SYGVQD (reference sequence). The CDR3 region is CASSPNRGGTDTQYF. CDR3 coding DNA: TGCGCCAGCAGTCCAAACCGGGGGGGCACAGATACGCAGTATTTT.